This T cell receptor beta chain was sequenced in a study of patients and donors after allogeneic stem cell transplantation. MiXCR, applied by TCRdb to the RT-PCR reads, yields one record per CDR3 protein. Found here are roughly 140,000 distinct CDR3 sequences, approximately 37% of them singletons; the top ten hold less than 60%. CDR3 length: 15 residues. The V gene lost 2 bases and the J gene lost 3 bases, with 13 bases spanning the gap. V usage is TRBV12-3 or TRBV12-4 and J usage is TRBJ1-1; perhaps TRBD1 as D (5 bases). Sequenced input: blood, either unsorted or a sorted T cell fraction (not recorded which). The TCR originated in a human donor who was either an allogeneic HSCT recipient or a stem cell or donor lymphocyte infusion donor (not recorded which). It is not recorded whose cells these are; they may come from a transplant donor. The CDR3 region is CASSLRGQFYTEAFF. The CDR3 DNA follows: TGTGCCAGCAGTTTAAGGGGCCAGTTTTACACTGAAGCTTTCTTT.